A selection of T cell receptor beta chains follows, all from one sample in a study of OX40 agonist ivuxolimab in advanced cancers. The method was immunoSEQ multiplex PCR; TCRdb's version includes in-frame clones alone and lacks a portion of them. Of just under 8,000 clones in the sample, more than 80% were seen once. The starting material was CD4+ or CD8+ T cells sorted from blood, obtained in a trial of the OX40 agonist ivuxolimab. Receptors originate from an adult with an advanced solid tumor such as melanoma, head and neck, liver or kidney cancer. The CDR3 runs from the conserved cysteine through the conserved F or W. A D gene is named only where the DNA matches it firmly.

V	D	J	CDR3	DNA
TRBV28	-	TRBJ1-1	CASRGGREAFF	TGTGCCAGCAGAGGAGGGCGTGAAGCTTTCTTT
TRBV28	TRBD2	TRBJ2-7	CASSPGTSGRYEQYF	TGTGCCAGCAGCCCGGGGACTAGCGGGAGGTACGAGCAGTACTTC
TRBV28	TRBD2	TRBJ2-3	CASTPGGAVDTQYF	TGTGCCAGCACCCCGGGAGGGGCTGTAGATACGCAGTATTTT
TRBV28	-	TRBJ1-4	CASSSDSIATNEKLFF	TGTGCCAGCAGTTCCGACAGCATTGCAACTAATGAAAAACTGTTTTTT
TRBV7-9	-	TRBJ2-7	CASSSDGVIYEQYF	TGTGCCAGCAGCTCAGATGGGGTAATCTACGAGCAGTACTTC
TRBV5-6	TRBD2	TRBJ2-7	CASSLFSAGLYEQYF	TGTGCCAGCAGCTTGTTTTCAGCGGGACTCTACGAGCAGTACTTC
TRBV6-1	-	TRBJ1-1	CASSEGPNTEAFF	TGTGCCAGCAGTGAAGGCCCCAACACTGAAGCTTTCTTT
TRBV14	TRBD1	TRBJ2-3	CASSHLGQGVADTQYF	TGTGCCAGCAGCCACCTCGGACAGGGGGTAGCAGATACGCAGTATTTT
TRBV28	TRBD1	TRBJ2-5	CASSFVGTGPGGPQETQYF	TGTGCCAGCAGTTTTGTGGGGACAGGCCCTGGGGGCCCTCAAGAGACCCAGTACTTC
TRBV7-2	-	TRBJ2-7	CASSLSARAGEQYF	TGTGCCAGCAGCTTATCGGCCCGGGCTGGTGAGCAGTACTTC
TRBV4-1	TRBD2	TRBJ2-5	CASSQEGLAGSETQYF	TGCGCCAGCAGCCAAGAGGGACTAGCGGGGTCCGAGACCCAGTACTTC
TRBV4-2	-	TRBJ1-3	CASSQVPSRSSGNTIYF	TGTGCCAGCAGCCAAGTTCCGTCCCGCAGCTCTGGAAACACCATATATTTT
TRBV30	TRBD1	TRBJ1-1	CAWSTQGQGMNTEAFF	TGTGCCTGGAGTACACAGGGGCAAGGCATGAACACTGAAGCTTTCTTT
TRBV7-9	TRBD1	TRBJ1-2	CASSLEDRVRGYTF	TGTGCCAGCAGCTTAGAGGACAGGGTGAGGGGCTACACCTTC